This is a list of T cell receptor beta chains from one sample in a study of STAT3 mutations in large granular lymphocyte leukemia. Sequencing used immunoSEQ multiplex PCR; TCRdb keeps in-frame clones, though not all of them. The sample has about 19,000 clones, around 92% seen once. Sequencing used peripheral blood mononuclear cells. The receptors were sampled from a man in his 60s with T-cell large granular lymphocyte leukemia. Some clones in this sample may be carry-over from other donors' samples. The CDR3 runs from the conserved cysteine through the conserved F or W. The D gene is left open where the match is weak. Some rows have no size entry. The others give once, few or many, or a class for an expanded clone.

DNA: TGTGCTAGTGGTTTGGAGGGGGCAACAAAACTGTTTTTT
CDR3: CASGLEGATKLFF
D: TRBD1
V: TRBV12-5
size: .
J: TRBJ1-4

DNA: TGCGCCAGCAGCCAAGAAACTGGGGGGTTAAGCGGCTACACCTTC
CDR3: CASSQETGGLSGYTF
D: .
V: TRBV4-3
size: .
J: TRBJ1-2

DNA: TGCAGCGTTGAGTATGGGGCCTACGAGCAGTACTTC
CDR3: CSVEYGAYEQYF
D: .
V: TRBV29-1
size: .
J: TRBJ2-7

DNA: TGTGCCATCAGTGAGTCGGTCGGGGGCTCCTACAATGAGCAGTTCTTC
CDR3: CAISESVGGSYNEQFF
D: .
V: TRBV10-3
size: .
J: TRBJ2-1

DNA: TGTGCCAGCCACAGGCAAGAGAATGGCTACACCTTC
CDR3: CASHRQENGYTF
D: .
V: TRBV28
size: .
J: TRBJ1-2

DNA: TGTGCCAGCAGCCTAGACCCCACAGATACGCAGTATTTT
CDR3: CASSLDPTDTQYF
D: .
V: TRBV7-2
size: .
J: TRBJ2-3

DNA: TGTGCCAGCTCAGAGACTAGCGGGAGACTCTACAATGAGCAGTTCTTC
CDR3: CASSETSGRLYNEQFF
D: TRBD2
V: TRBV18
size: .
J: TRBJ2-1

DNA: TGTGCCACCAGCAGAGAAAGCGGGGTGGTCCCCTACGAGCAGTACTTC
CDR3: CATSRESGVVPYEQYF
D: TRBD2
V: TRBV15
size: .
J: TRBJ2-7

DNA: TGTGCCAGCAGCAGGGACAGGGGGGACCGTCAGCCCCAGCATTTT
CDR3: CASSRDRGDRQPQHF
D: TRBD1
V: TRBV5-6
size: .
J: TRBJ1-5

DNA: TGCGCCAGCAGACTGAGGACAGACACTACTAACTCCTATAATTCACCCCTCCACTTT
CDR3: CASRLRTDTTNSYNSPLHF
D: .
V: TRBV5-1
size: .
J: TRBJ1-6

DNA: TGTGCCAGCCACCCCCCCAGTGGCTACGAGCAGTACTTC
CDR3: CASHPPSGYEQYF
D: .
V: TRBV28
size: .
J: TRBJ2-7

DNA: TGTGCCAGCAGCGTAGGGACAGCAATAACCTACGAGCAGTACTTC
CDR3: CASSVGTAITYEQYF
D: TRBD1
V: TRBV5-4
size: .
J: TRBJ2-7

DNA: TGTGCCAGCAGCCTGACAGCCTATAATTCACCCCTCCACTTT
CDR3: CASSLTAYNSPLHF
D: .
V: TRBV7-2
size: .
J: TRBJ1-6

DNA: TGTGCCAGCGCCTCAGACCTTTTCTCCTACGAGCAGTACTTC
CDR3: CASASDLFSYEQYF
D: .
V: TRBV4-2
size: .
J: TRBJ2-7

DNA: TGTGCCAGTAGTACCGGGACAAGCACCTCTGGAAACACCATATATTTT
CDR3: CASSTGTSTSGNTIYF
D: .
V: TRBV19
size: .
J: TRBJ1-3

DNA: TGCGCCAGCAGCTACACAGGGAGCACTCAGAAGCAGTACTTC
CDR3: CASSYTGSTQKQYF
D: .
V: TRBV5-1
size: .
J: TRBJ2-7

DNA: TGTGCCAGCAGTTTATTGGGACTAGTCACGACCAATGAGCAGTTCTTC
CDR3: CASSLLGLVTTNEQFF
D: TRBD2
V: TRBV28
size: .
J: TRBJ2-1

DNA: TGTGCCAGCAGCGGTGGCCCGGACACCGGGGAGCTGTTTTTT
CDR3: CASSGGPDTGELFF
D: .
V: TRBV6-5
size: .
J: TRBJ2-2

DNA: TGTGCCTGGAGTCCAGGGGGCGCGGGTCAGCCCCAGCATTTT
CDR3: CAWSPGGAGQPQHF
D: TRBD1
V: TRBV30
size: once
J: TRBJ1-5

DNA: TGTGCCAGTAGTATAGCGGCGGGAGATAGTTACGAGCAGTACTTC
CDR3: CASSIAAGDSYEQYF
D: TRBD2
V: TRBV19
size: once
J: TRBJ2-7

DNA: TGTGCCAGCAGCTTACTCGGGGGGAACACAGATACGCAGTATTTT
CDR3: CASSLLGGNTDTQYF
D: TRBD2
V: TRBV7-3
size: .
J: TRBJ2-3

DNA: TGTGCCAGCAGTGAAGGGACAGGGAACCACGAGCAGTACTTC
CDR3: CASSEGTGNHEQYF
D: TRBD1
V: TRBV2
size: .
J: TRBJ2-7

DNA: TGTGCCAGCAGCTTGGAGTTCGGACAAGAGACCCAGTACTTC
CDR3: CASSLEFGQETQYF
D: .
V: TRBV5-8
size: .
J: TRBJ2-5

DNA: TGTGCCAGCAGTCCGGGACTAGCGGACCCCCGGGGCTCCTACAATGAGCAGTTCTTC
CDR3: CASSPGLADPRGSYNEQFF
D: TRBD2
V: TRBV27
size: .
J: TRBJ2-1

DNA: TGTGCCAGCAGTTTGGCCGGGACAGGGGCCGAAGCCTACACCTTC
CDR3: CASSLAGTGAEAYTF
D: TRBD1
V: TRBV28
size: .
J: TRBJ1-2

DNA: TGCGCCAGCAGCCAAGAGCAGCGGCAGCCCCAGCATTTT
CDR3: CASSQEQRQPQHF
D: .
V: TRBV4-1
size: .
J: TRBJ1-5

DNA: TGCGCCAGCAGACTAGCGGGACCCCAAGAGACCCAGTACTTC
CDR3: CASRLAGPQETQYF
D: TRBD2
V: TRBV5-1
size: .
J: TRBJ2-5

DNA: TGTGCCAGCAGCGTAGGACAGGGGACTAATGAAAAACTGTTTTTT
CDR3: CASSVGQGTNEKLFF
D: TRBD1
V: TRBV9
size: .
J: TRBJ1-4

DNA: TGCGCCAGCAGAAAGGAACTATTGGGTCAGCCCCAGCATTTT
CDR3: CASRKELLGQPQHF
D: .
V: TRBV4-1
size: .
J: TRBJ1-5

DNA: TGCGCCAGCAGCTCCGGGAGCACCTACGAGCAGTACTTC
CDR3: CASSSGSTYEQYF
D: .
V: TRBV5-1
size: once
J: TRBJ2-7

DNA: TGTGCCAGCAGGAGGGGGGGCGCTAACACCGGGGAGCTGTTTTTT
CDR3: CASRRGGANTGELFF
D: .
V: TRBV7-9
size: .
J: TRBJ2-2

DNA: TGCGCCAGCAGCTTCGCAGGGGATGAGACCCAGTACTTC
CDR3: CASSFAGDETQYF
D: .
V: TRBV5-1
size: .
J: TRBJ2-5

DNA: TGTGCCAGCAGCCGGGACAGGGACACTGAAGCTTTCTTT
CDR3: CASSRDRDTEAFF
D: TRBD1
V: TRBV4-2
size: .
J: TRBJ1-1

DNA: TGTGCCAGCAGTGATAGGGGACAGGGGAATGAAAAACTGTTTTTT
CDR3: CASSDRGQGNEKLFF
D: TRBD1
V: TRBV6-1
size: .
J: TRBJ1-4

DNA: TGCGCCAGCAGCTTGATCCGCGGGACTAGCGGGAGGGTCACGGGGGAGCTGTTTTTT
CDR3: CASSLIRGTSGRVTGELFF
D: TRBD2
V: TRBV5-1
size: once
J: TRBJ2-2

DNA: TGTGCCAGCAGCCACGGACAGACCTACGAGCAGTACTTC
CDR3: CASSHGQTYEQYF
D: .
V: TRBV7-2
size: .
J: TRBJ2-7

DNA: TGTGCCAGCAGTGTCCTCCGGGACAGGGAAAACATTCAGTACTTC
CDR3: CASSVLRDRENIQYF
D: TRBD1
V: TRBV6-1
size: .
J: TRBJ2-4

DNA: TGCGCCAGCAGCCAAGCTCAGAGCTCCTACGAGCAGTACTTC
CDR3: CASSQAQSSYEQYF
D: .
V: TRBV4-1
size: .
J: TRBJ2-7

DNA: TGTGCCTGGGGGCAGAAAGGTGGTATAGAGACCCAGTACTTC
CDR3: CAWGQKGGIETQYF
D: .
V: TRBV30
size: .
J: TRBJ2-5

DNA: TGTGCCAGCAGCCAAGATATGGACCTAGATCAGCCCCAGCATTTT
CDR3: CASSQDMDLDQPQHF
D: .
V: TRBV4-2
size: .
J: TRBJ1-5

DNA: TGTGCCAGTAGCATCGGGGGGTTTACAGATACGCAGTATTTT
CDR3: CASSIGGFTDTQYF
D: TRBD2
V: TRBV19
size: .
J: TRBJ2-3